The next 16 T cell receptor beta chains were all read from a single sample in a study of blood T cell repertoires in COVID-19. Using immunoSEQ multiplex PCR, the repertoire was profiled, and TCRdb retains in-frame clones only, with some absent. The sample comprises just under 65,000 clones, around three quarters of which are singletons, and less than 6% rests with the top ten. Sequenced: peripheral blood. These receptors were obtained from a human donor in a cohort sampled during active COVID-19.

The V and J genes are TRBV5-1 and TRBJ2-1; TRBD2 aligns across 12 bases. Germline CDR1 and CDR2: SGHRS and YFSETQ. The J segment lost 0 bases and the V segment lost 4 bases, leaving 5 bases of the junction unmatched. The CDR3 sequence is 17 residues long. The CDR3 loop is CASSGTSGGSSYNEQFF. The CDR3 bases are TGCGCCAGCAGCGGTACTAGCGGGGGGAGCTCCTACAATGAGCAGTTCTTC.

In this sample, this clone turned up once. This chain connects TRBV7-3 to TRBJ1-1, with 7 bases aligning to TRBD1. CDR3 length: 20 residues. V lost 3 bases, J lost 1 base, and 20 bases stayed unmatched. Germline V gives CDR1 SGHTA, CDR2 FQGTGA. The CDR3 region is CASSLGPTGSSGTKNTEAFF. CDR3 DNA: TGTGCCAGCAGCTTGGGCCCGACAGGGTCCTCGGGAACGAAGAACACTGAAGCTTTCTTT.

V is TRBV6-5 and J is TRBJ1-6; TRBD1 matches 9 bases. From germline, CDR1 is MNHEY and CDR2 SVGAGI. The CDR3 consists of 13 residues. V lost 6 bases to trimming and J lost 10 bases; unmatched junction nucleotides: 4. CDR3 sequence reads: CASSYRGPSPLHF. As DNA, the CDR3 is TGTGCCAGCAGCTACAGGGGGCCCTCACCCCTCCACTTT.

The chain employs TRBV6-5 and TRBJ1-2; the match to TRBD1 covers 7 bases. From germline, CDR1 is MNHEY and CDR2 SVGAGI. The CDR3 consists of 15 residues. V shed 0 bases and J 8 bases; nucleotides not matched to a gene: 9. The CDR3 protein is CASSYSARGEGGYTF. Here the CDR3 DNA reads TGTGCCAGCAGTTACTCCGCCAGGGGGGAAGGAGGCTACACCTTC.

This chain links TRBV5-4 with TRBJ2-3; 11 nucleotides agree with TRBD2. The J segment lost 2 bases and the V segment lost 4 bases, leaving 6 bases of the junction unmatched. Germline assignment: CDR1 SGHNT and CDR2 YYREEE (reference sequence). This CDR3 is 16 amino acids long. CDR3 sequence (DNA): TGTGCCAGCAGCCTTACTAGCGGGGGTATCACAGATACGCAGTATTTT. Protein product: CASSLTSGGITDTQYF.

The chain joins TRBV11-2 to TRBJ1-2, with 7 bases lining up with TRBD1. The V gene end was trimmed by 1 base and the J gene end by 4 bases; junction bases not matched to a gene: 3. Per the germline V gene, CDR1 is SGHAT and CDR2 is FQNNGV. This CDR3 has 14 residues. Here the CDR3 DNA reads TGTGCCAGCAGCTTAGCTCAGGGGGTCTATGGCTACACCTTC. This codes for CASSLAQGVYGYTF.

The genes are TRBV12-3 or TRBV12-4 and TRBJ1-2; no definite D call. The V end lost 2 bases, the J end lost 2 bases, and 6 bases lay between the germline ends. CDR3 length: 13 residues. The CDR3 reads CASSLSPNYGYTF. The CDR3 DNA reads TGTGCCAGCAGTTTATCCCCGAACTATGGCTACACCTTC.

This clone was picked up one time. V and J are TRBV6-5 and TRBJ1-2, with D maybe TRBD1 (5 bases). The CDR3 runs to 13 residues. CDR1 and CDR2 (germline): MNHEY, SVGAGI. The V end lost 5 bases, the J end lost 4 bases, and 11 bases lay between the germline ends. In DNA form, the CDR3 reads TGTGCCAGCAGTAGGGGTGTGGGCTATGGCTACACCTTC. This sequence encodes CASSRGVGYGYTF.

This clone was seen just once. The chain has TRBV15 and TRBJ2-2; TRBD2 matches at 7 bases. Germline values: CDR1 LNHNV, CDR2 YYDKDF (reference sequence). V gave up 0 bases and J gave up 0 bases; unmatched junction bases: 4. The CDR3 has 17 amino acids. CDR3 coding DNA: TGTGCCACCAGCAGAGATTTCGGGACTACGAACACCGGGGAGCTGTTTTTT. This encodes CATSRDFGTTNTGELFF.

The chain combines TRBV15 with TRBJ2-1; 11 bases align to TRBD1. Germline CDR1 is LNHNV and CDR2 is YYDKDF (reference sequence). V lost 5 bases to trimming and J lost 9 bases; unmatched junction nucleotides: 9. The CDR3 length is 15 residues. Here the CDR3 reads CATSPRDRGTSEQFF. The CDR3 nucleotides are TGTGCCACCAGCCCCCGGGACAGGGGGACCAGTGAGCAGTTCTTC.

This chain connects TRBV5-4 to TRBJ2-2; either TRBD1 or TRBD2 may fit D (6 bases each). Germline lookup yields CDR1 SGHNT and CDR2 YYREEE (reference sequence). The CDR3 contains 17 residues. Trimming took 4 bases from V and 7 from J, leaving 23 bases between them. CDR3 sequence: CASSMGAGPPFNGELFF. CDR3 in DNA: TGTGCCAGCAGCATGGGGGCGGGACCACCGTTTAACGGGGAGCTGTTTTTT.

This clone has a handful of counts. The chain recombines TRBV7-9 with TRBJ1-6; TRBD1 matches 10 bases. The V gene's germline CDR1 is SEHNR and CDR2 FQNEAQ (reference sequence). The CDR3 is 13 amino acids. With 9 bases clipped from V and 7 bases from J, the junction kept 3 bases outside the gene matches. The CDR3 is CASATGGNSPLHF. The CDR3 nucleotides read TGTGCCAGTGCGACAGGGGGCAATTCACCCCTCCACTTT.

The chain combines TRBV19 with TRBJ1-2, with D possibly TRBD1 on 5 matching bases. V lost 5 bases, J lost 0 bases, and 13 bases lay in between. The CDR3 is 15 residues long. CDR1 is LNHDA and CDR2 is SQIVND in the germline V gene (reference sequence). The CDR3 here is CASSPSGPTNYGYTF. For the CDR3, the DNA is TGTGCCAGTAGTCCCTCAGGGCCAACTAACTATGGCTACACCTTC.

This clone was detected ten times or more. The gene calls are TRBV7-9 and TRBJ1-1, with D unresolved. Germline lookup yields CDR1 SEHNR and CDR2 FQNEAQ (reference sequence). CDR3 size: 14 residues. Trimming stripped 4 bases from V and 4 bases from J, with 13 bases between. The CDR3 nucleotides are TGTGCCAGCAGCTCTTCGGGGAAGGCCACTGAAGCTTTCTTT. This encodes CASSSSGKATEAFF.

The chain couples TRBV6-5 to TRBJ1-2, with TRBD1 matching over 7 bases. The CDR3 runs to 13 residues. CDR1 and CDR2 (germline): MNHEY, SVGAGI. V shed 6 bases and J 4 bases; nucleotides not matched to a gene: 5. CDR3 residues: CASRTGTAYGYTF. The CDR3 region has the DNA TGTGCCAGCAGGACCGGGACAGCCTATGGCTACACCTTC.

This clone was detected once. The rearrangement links TRBV11-2 to TRBJ1-1, with D maybe TRBD1 (5 bases). From germline, CDR1 is SGHAT and CDR2 FQNNGV. CDR3 length equals 14 residues. Trimming took off 4 bases at V and 3 bases at J, with 12 bases between the two ends. CDR3 region: CASSWRWGDTEAFF. CDR3 coding DNA: TGTGCCAGCAGCTGGAGGTGGGGGGACACTGAAGCTTTCTTT.